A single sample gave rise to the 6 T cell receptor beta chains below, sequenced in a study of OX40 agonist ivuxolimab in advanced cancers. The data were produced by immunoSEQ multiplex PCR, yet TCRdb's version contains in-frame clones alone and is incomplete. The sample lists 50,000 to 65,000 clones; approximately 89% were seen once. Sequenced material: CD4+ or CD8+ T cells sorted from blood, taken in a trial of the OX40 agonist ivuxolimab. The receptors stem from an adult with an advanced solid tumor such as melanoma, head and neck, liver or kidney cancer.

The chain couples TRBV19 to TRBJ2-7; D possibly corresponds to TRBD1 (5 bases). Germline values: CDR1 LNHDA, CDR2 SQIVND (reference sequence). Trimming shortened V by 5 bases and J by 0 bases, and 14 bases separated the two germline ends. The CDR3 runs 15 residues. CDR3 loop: CASSLTGVSSYEQYF. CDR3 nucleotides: TGTGCCAGTAGTCTAACAGGCGTTTCCTCCTACGAGCAGTACTTC. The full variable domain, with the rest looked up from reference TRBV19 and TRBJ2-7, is DGGITQSPKYLFRKEGQNVTLSCEQNLNHDAMYWYRQDPGQGLRLIYYSQIVNDFQKGDIAEGYSVSREKKESFPLTVTSAQKNPTAFYLCASSLTGVSSYEQYFGPGTRLTVT.

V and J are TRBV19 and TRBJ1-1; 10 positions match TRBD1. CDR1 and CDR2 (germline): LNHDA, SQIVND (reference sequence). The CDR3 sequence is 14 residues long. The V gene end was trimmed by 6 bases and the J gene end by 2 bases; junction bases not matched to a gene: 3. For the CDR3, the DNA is TGTGCCAGTAGAAGACAGGGGGCAAACACTGAAGCTTTCTTT. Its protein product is CASRRQGANTEAFF.

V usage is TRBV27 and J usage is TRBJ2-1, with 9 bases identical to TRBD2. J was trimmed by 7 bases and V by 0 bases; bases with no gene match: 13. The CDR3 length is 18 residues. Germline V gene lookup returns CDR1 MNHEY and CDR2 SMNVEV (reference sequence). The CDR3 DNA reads TGTGCCAGCAGTTTATCAGCCAGCGGGGGGTTCTCGGGTAATGAGCAGTTCTTC. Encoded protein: CASSLSASGGFSGNEQFF.

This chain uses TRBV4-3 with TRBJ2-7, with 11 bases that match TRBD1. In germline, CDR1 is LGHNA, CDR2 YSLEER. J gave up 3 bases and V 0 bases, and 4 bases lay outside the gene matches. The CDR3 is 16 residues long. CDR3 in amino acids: CASSQDPGTGGYEQYF. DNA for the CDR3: TGCGCCAGCAGCCAAGATCCAGGGACAGGGGGCTACGAGCAGTACTTC.

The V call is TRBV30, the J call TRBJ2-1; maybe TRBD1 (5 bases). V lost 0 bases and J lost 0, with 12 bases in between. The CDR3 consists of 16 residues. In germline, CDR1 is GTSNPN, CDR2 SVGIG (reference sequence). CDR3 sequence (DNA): TGTGCCTGGAGTGTGGGGCCCCGGAGCTCCTACAATGAGCAGTTCTTC. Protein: CAWSVGPRSSYNEQFF.

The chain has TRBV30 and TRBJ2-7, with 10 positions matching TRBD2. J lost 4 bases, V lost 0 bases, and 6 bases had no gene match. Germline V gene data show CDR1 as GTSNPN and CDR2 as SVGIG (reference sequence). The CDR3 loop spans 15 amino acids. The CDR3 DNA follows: TGTGCCTGGAGTGTGGAACTAGCGGGGCTTTACGAGCAGTACTTC. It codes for CAWSVELAGLYEQYF.